The rows below give T cell receptor beta chains drawn from one sample of a study of radiotherapy plus CTLA-4 blockade in lung cancer. Sequencing was performed with immunoSEQ multiplex PCR; in TCRdb, only in-frame clones are kept and a portion is missing. The sample lists approximately 95,000 clones, about 81% seen once, with around 3.6% in the top ten. Here the sequenced sample was peripheral blood, taken from a patient treated with radiotherapy plus ipilimumab. Receptors originate from a human donor with non-small cell lung cancer who had a partial response to radiotherapy plus ipilimumab. Each CDR3 is given with its conserved first and last residue. A D gene is named only where the DNA matches it firmly. Clone size is shown for a subset of rows, as once, few, many or a class of expanded clone.

D gene	J gene	V gene	clone size	CDR3 protein	CDR3 DNA
.	TRBJ2-2	TRBV7-6	.	CASSLSPTAGELFF	TGTGCCAGCAGCTTATCTCCCACGGCCGGGGAGCTGTTTTTT
.	TRBJ2-1	TRBV19	.	CASSISWRHEQFF	TGTGCCAGTAGTATAAGTTGGAGGCATGAGCAGTTCTTC
.	TRBJ2-2	TRBV11-3	.	CASSYSQLGGYTGELFF	TGTGCCAGCAGCTATTCCCAACTAGGGGGTTACACCGGGGAGCTGTTTTTT
TRBD1	TRBJ2-1	TRBV27	.	CASSSLGQGATKGPNEQFF	TGTGCCAGCAGTTCCCTCGGGCAGGGGGCTACTAAGGGGCCCAATGAGCAGTTCTTC
.	TRBJ2-4	TRBV9	.	CASSSRERTNIQYF	TGTGCCAGCAGCTCCCGTGAGCGTACGAACATTCAGTACTTC
.	TRBJ1-1	TRBV5-1	.	CASSLTGIRPYTEAFF	TGCGCCAGCAGCTTGACAGGGATACGCCCGTATACTGAAGCTTTCTTT
.	TRBJ2-5	TRBV7-9	.	CASSLGGQASQETQYF	TGTGCCAGCAGCTTGGGCGGGCAGGCGTCTCAAGAGACCCAGTACTTC
TRBD1	TRBJ2-3	TRBV18	.	CASSPGTGMPDTQYF	TGTGCCAGCTCACCGGGGACAGGTATGCCAGATACGCAGTATTTT
.	TRBJ2-2	TRBV2	once	CASSGSGDGELFF	TGTGCCAGCAGTGGATCGGGGGACGGGGAGCTGTTTTTT
.	TRBJ1-2	TRBV6-1	.	CASSVTEDYGYTF	TGTGCCAGCAGTGTCACAGAAGATTATGGCTACACCTTC
.	TRBJ1-1	TRBV27	.	CASSRSTPRGTEAFF	TGTGCCAGCAGTAGGTCCACACCCAGGGGAACTGAAGCTTTCTTT
.	TRBJ1-1	TRBV10-1	.	CASSELLGDTEAFF	TGCGCCAGCAGTGAGTTACTGGGCGACACTGAAGCTTTCTTT
.	TRBJ2-7	TRBV2	.	CASRGASNSYEQYF	TGTGCCAGCAGGGGGGCCAGCAACTCCTACGAGCAGTACTTC
TRBD2	TRBJ2-3	TRBV6-1	.	CAAGLAGENTDTQYF	TGTGCCGCAGGACTAGCGGGGGAAAACACAGATACGCAGTATTTT
.	TRBJ2-4	TRBV10-3	.	CAISVDSGGPLNIQYF	TGTGCCATCAGCGTAGATTCTGGGGGCCCCCTAAACATTCAGTACTTC
TRBD2	TRBJ2-7	TRBV27	.	CASSPPASGQYEQYF	TGTGCCAGCAGCCCACCAGCTAGCGGGCAATACGAGCAGTACTTC
TRBD2	TRBJ2-3	TRBV5-4	.	CASSSGLAGEDTQYF	TGTGCCAGCAGCTCAGGACTAGCGGGAGAAGATACGCAGTATTTT
.	TRBJ2-5	TRBV5-1	.	CASSGGPGQETQYF	TGCGCCAGCAGCGGAGGGCCGGGGCAAGAGACCCAGTACTTC
.	TRBJ2-7	TRBV28	.	CASSLGGQAYEQYF	TGTGCCAGCAGTTTAGGGGGACAAGCCTACGAGCAGTACTTC
.	TRBJ1-1	TRBV28	.	CASSLYGRRGTEAFF	TGTGCCAGCAGTTTATATGGCCGTAGGGGCACTGAAGCTTTCTTT
TRBD1	TRBJ1-4	TRBV28	.	CASRTGQDEKLFF	TGTGCCAGCAGGACAGGACAGGATGAAAAACTGTTTTTT
.	TRBJ1-5	TRBV28	.	CASTPPQNQPQHF	TGTGCCAGCACCCCGCCCCAGAATCAGCCCCAGCATTTT
.	TRBJ2-7	TRBV6-6	.	CASSFGSEQYF	TGTGCCAGCAGCTTCGGGAGCGAGCAGTACTTC
.	TRBJ1-2	TRBV6-4	.	CASSDQARVRNYGYTF	TGTGCCAGCAGTGACCAGGCGCGGGTGAGGAACTATGGCTACACCTTC
.	TRBJ2-7	TRBV18	.	CASSPPSASYEQYF	TGTGCCAGCTCACCACCAAGCGCCTCCTACGAGCAGTACTTC
.	TRBJ1-5	TRBV7-2	.	CASSLAVGESNQPQHF	TGTGCCAGCAGCTTAGCGGTGGGAGAGAGCAATCAGCCCCAGCATTTT
.	TRBJ1-2	TRBV14	few	CASSPSPGKWQEGYGYTF	TGTGCCAGCAGCCCATCACCAGGGAAATGGCAGGAAGGGTATGGCTACACCTTC
.	TRBJ2-3	TRBV27	.	CASSLLATITDTQYF	TGTGCCAGCTCCCTCCTAGCGACAATCACAGATACGCAGTATTTT
TRBD2	TRBJ2-1	TRBV11-3	.	CASSFNGRARDNEQFF	TGTGCCAGCAGCTTCAACGGGAGGGCCCGGGACAATGAGCAGTTCTTC
.	TRBJ2-1	TRBV7-9	.	CASSSSPGQSSYNEQFF	TGTGCCAGCAGCTCAAGCCCCGGACAGAGCTCCTACAATGAGCAGTTCTTC
TRBD2	TRBJ2-7	TRBV18	.	CASSPFAGEYEQYF	TGTGCCAGCTCACCATTTGCGGGGGAATACGAGCAGTACTTC
.	TRBJ1-3	TRBV11-3	.	CASSLQGTRGNTIYF	TGTGCCAGCAGCTTACAGGGAACGCGGGGAAACACCATATATTTT
TRBD1	TRBJ1-5	TRBV5-1	.	CASSLATGSNQPQHF	TGCGCCAGCAGCTTGGCGACAGGGAGCAATCAGCCCCAGCATTTT
.	TRBJ1-5	TRBV10-2	.	CASSESRGYQPQHF	TGCGCCAGCAGTGAGTCGAGAGGTTATCAGCCCCAGCATTTT
TRBD1	TRBJ2-6	TRBV19	.	CASRTILGQANSGANVLTF	TGTGCCAGCCGGACAATCCTCGGACAGGCAAACTCTGGGGCCAACGTCCTGACTTTC
.	TRBJ2-3	TRBV7-2	.	CASSFTLQRVSTDTQYF	TGTGCCAGCAGCTTTACCCTTCAGCGGGTCAGCACAGATACGCAGTATTTT
.	TRBJ2-5	TRBV18	.	CASSPRAQTQETRYF	TGTGCCAGCTCACCACGTGCACAGACGCAAGAGACCCGGTACTTC
TRBD1	TRBJ1-2	TRBV30	.	CAWNRQGYYGYTF	TGTGCCTGGAATCGACAGGGATACTATGGCTACACCTTC
TRBD2	TRBJ2-3	TRBV5-4	.	CASRLLAGLSTDTQYF	TGTGCCAGCAGACTATTAGCGGGACTGAGCACAGATACGCAGTATTTT
.	TRBJ2-7	TRBV6-5	.	CASSYPTGGEQYF	TGTGCCAGCAGTTACCCTACCGGCGGGGAGCAGTACTTC